The 31 T cell receptor beta chains reported below all come from one sample, sequenced in a study of cytomegalovirus exposure and HLA in healthy donors. Assay used: immunoSEQ multiplex PCR; TCRdb lists only in-frame clones, some missing. The sample has about 160,000 clones, around 96% seen once. Sequenced sample: PBMCs. Receptors were obtained from a woman younger than 35 in good health and CMV-seronegative.

This chain uses TRBV23-1 with TRBJ1-5; 9 bases are a match to TRBD1. TRBV23-1 is designated an ORF whose function remains uncertain. The CDR3 extends over 16 amino acids. With 4 bases clipped from V and 4 bases from J, the junction kept 8 bases outside the gene matches. CDR3 in amino acids: CASSPRTGVSNQPQHF. The CDR3 coding sequence is TGCGCCAGCAGTCCGCGGACAGGGGTGAGTAATCAGCCCCAGCATTTT.

The rearrangement links TRBV5-1 to TRBJ1-1, with 8 bases fitting TRBD1. CDR1 is SGHRS and CDR2 is YFSETQ in the germline V gene. Trimming removed 4 bases from V and 0 bases from J; junction bases left unmatched: 2. The CDR3 covers 14 residues. The CDR3 loop is CASSPDRVNTEAFF. The CDR3 DNA sequence: TGCGCCAGCAGCCCGGACAGGGTGAACACTGAAGCTTTCTTT.

The chain joins TRBV6-5 to TRBJ1-3; D unclear. V was clipped by 5 bases and J by 4 bases, with 15 bases between them. Germline-derived CDR1 and CDR2 are MNHEY and SVGAGI. CDR3 length: 15 residues. The CDR3 sequence is CASSRGKKGGNTIYF. The CDR3 region has the DNA TGTGCCAGCAGTCGGGGAAAGAAAGGAGGAAACACCATATATTTT.

This chain connects TRBV6-6 to TRBJ1-2; 8 nucleotides match TRBD1. Germline values: CDR1 MNHNY, CDR2 SVGAGI (reference sequence). Trimming cost V 5 bases and J 7 bases; bases outside gene matches: 9. The CDR3 runs to 14 residues. The CDR3 bases are TGTGCCAGCAGTGCAAGGACAGGGAGGGTTGGCTACACCTTC. It codes for CASSARTGRVGYTF.

The chain couples TRBV4-3 to TRBJ1-1; D is uncertain. CDR1 and CDR2 from the germline V gene are LGHNA and YSLEER. V was cut by 0 bases and J by 5 bases, with 10 bases left in between. The CDR3 has 14 amino acids. CDR3 sequence reads: CASSQEAGDTEAFF. The DNA for the CDR3 is TGCGCCAGCAGCCAAGAGGCGGGAGATACTGAAGCTTTCTTT.

This clone is a singleton in its sample. V is TRBV9 and J is TRBJ2-3; no clear D. Germline CDR1 is SGDLS and CDR2 is YYNGEE. The CDR3 is made up of 14 amino acids. V lost 3 bases, J lost 3 bases, and 11 bases lay in between. DNA for the CDR3: TGTGCCAGCAGCGGGGCCCTTAAGACAGATACGCAGTATTTT. This sequence encodes CASSGALKTDTQYF.

The rearrangement links TRBV7-8 to TRBJ1-2; TRBD1 is a possible D gene (5 bases). The CDR3 has 14 amino acids. V dropped 2 bases and J dropped 5 bases, with 12 bases sitting between them. Germline V CDR1 and CDR2: SGHVS, FQNEAQ. CDR3 sequence reads: CASSLKPGWYGYTF. The CDR3 DNA reads TGTGCCAGCAGCTTAAAACCAGGGTGGTATGGCTACACCTTC.

The chain joins TRBV2 to TRBJ2-7; D is possibly TRBD2 (5 bases). Per germline, CDR1 SNHLY and CDR2 FYNNEI. V gave up 7 bases and J gave up 5 bases, with 18 bases separating them. The CDR3 is 14 amino acids. The CDR3 region is CASKPILALHEQYF. For the CDR3, the DNA is TGTGCCAGCAAACCGATTTTAGCGCTCCACGAGCAGTACTTC. Using reference TRBV2 and TRBJ2-7 for the parts outside the CDR3, the full variable domain is EPEVTQTPSHQVTQMGQEVILRCVPISNHLYFYWYRQILGQKVEFLVSFYNNEISEKSEIFDDQFSVERPDGSNFTLKIRSTKLEDSAMYFCASKPILALHEQYFGPGTRLTVT.

J is TRBJ1-1 and V is TRBV29-1; 10 bases map to TRBD1. The CDR3 sequence is 15 residues long. Germline values: CDR1 SQVTM, CDR2 ANQGSEA. V gave up 4 bases and J gave up 3 bases; unmatched junction bases: 8. The CDR3 nucleotides are TGCAGCGTTGGTGGAAGGGACAGGGGCTACACTGAAGCTTTCTTT. As protein: CSVGGRDRGYTEAFF.

Only one count was recorded for this clone. The chain combines TRBV27 with TRBJ1-5; D uncertain. This CDR3 is 14 amino acids long. Germline lookup yields CDR1 MNHEY and CDR2 SMNVEV (reference sequence). V was clipped by 7 bases and J by 2 bases, with 12 bases between them. CDR3 sequence: CASKAGAGNQPQHF. CDR3 nucleotides: TGTGCCAGCAAGGCGGGCGCCGGCAATCAGCCCCAGCATTTT.

The genes are TRBV19 and TRBJ1-5, with TRBD1 as a possible D gene (6 bases). The V end was cut by 7 bases, the J end by 4 bases, with 14 bases between. This CDR3 is 14 amino acids long. Germline values: CDR1 LNHDA, CDR2 SQIVND (reference sequence). In DNA, the CDR3 is TGTGCCAGTAATGTGGCAGGGGCAAATCAGCCCCAGCATTTT. It encodes CASNVAGANQPQHF. Variable domain in full (rest from reference TRBV19 and TRBJ1-5): DGGITQSPKYLFRKEGQNVTLSCEQNLNHDAMYWYRQDPGQGLRLIYYSQIVNDFQKGDIAEGYSVSREKKESFPLTVTSAQKNPTAFYLCASNVAGANQPQHFGDGTRLSIL.

J is TRBJ1-6 and V is TRBV27, with TRBD1 as a possible D gene (6 bases). This CDR3 is built from 17 residues. In germline, CDR1 is MNHEY, CDR2 SMNVEV (reference sequence). Trimming left V 2 bases short and J 0 bases short, with 11 bases between. CDR3 in DNA: TGTGCCAGCAGTTTACCTACAGGGCCCTCCTATAATTCACCCCTCCACTTT. Translation: CASSLPTGPSYNSPLHF.

The sample holds a few counts of this clone. The gene calls are TRBV7-2 and TRBJ2-7, with D perhaps matching TRBD1 (6 bases). The CDR3 is 12 residues long. Germline values: CDR1 SGHTA, CDR2 FQGNSA. V lost 6 bases, J lost 5 bases, and 11 bases lay in between. The CDR3 spells CASSWDKNEQYF. The CDR3 DNA sequence: TGTGCCAGCAGTTGGGACAAGAACGAGCAGTACTTC.

Only one count was recorded for this clone. This chain joins TRBV19 and TRBJ2-7; maybe TRBD2 (8 bases). Looked up from germline, CDR1 is LNHDA and CDR2 is SQIVND (reference sequence). This CDR3 has 14 amino acids. Trimming left V 6 bases short and J 4 bases short, with 16 bases between. The CDR3 loop reads CASSAGQRGYEQYF. The CDR3 coding sequence is TGTGCCAGTAGCGCGGGACAGCGGGGGTACGAGCAGTACTTC.

The rearrangement links TRBV5-6 to TRBJ1-5, with TRBD1 identical over 7 bases. The CDR3 runs to 19 residues. J lost 0 bases, V lost 4 bases, and 16 bases had no gene match. Per the germline V gene, CDR1 is SGHDT and CDR2 is YYEEEE. The CDR3: CASSRPKDRTIYSNQPQHF. The CDR3 nucleotides are TGTGCCAGCAGCCGACCCAAGGACAGGACGATCTATAGCAATCAGCCCCAGCATTTT. Full variable domain (rest looked up from reference TRBV5-6 and TRBJ1-5): DAGVTQSPTHLIKTRGQQVTLRCSPKSGHDTVSWYQQALGQGPQFIFQYYEEEERQRGNFPDRFSGHQFPNYSSELNVNALLLGDSALYLCASSRPKDRTIYSNQPQHFGDGTRLSIL.

The CDR3 DNA reads as TGTGCCAGTAGGGGGCTATCGGGCCGAAGCTCCTATAATTCACCCCTCCACTTT. This codes for CASRGLSGRSSYNSPLHF. The chain links TRBV19 to TRBJ1-6; D is perhaps TRBD1 (5 bases). This CDR3 comprises 18 residues. CDR1 is LNHDA, CDR2 SQIVND, per germline (reference sequence). V lost 6 bases, J lost 0 bases, and 18 bases lay in between.

The chain has TRBV19 and TRBJ1-5; D gene ambiguous. From germline, CDR1 is LNHDA and CDR2 SQIVND (reference sequence). V was shortened by 0 bases and J by 3 bases, with 21 bases between the two germline ends. The CDR3 covers 19 residues. In DNA form, the CDR3 reads TGTGCCAGTAGTATAGACCGGGAACGGAGGGCGTGGGACAATCAGCCCCAGCATTTT. Amino acids: CASSIDRERRAWDNQPQHF.

The chain links TRBV7-9 to TRBJ2-2, with D possibly being TRBD1 (5 bases). CDR3 size: 17 residues. The germline V and J ends were trimmed by 6 bases and 0 bases, with 17 bases remaining between them. Germline V gives CDR1 SEHNR, CDR2 FQNEAQ (reference sequence). The CDR3 region is CASRAEHGHPNTGELFF. Here the CDR3 DNA reads TGTGCCAGCAGGGCGGAACATGGACATCCGAACACCGGGGAGCTGTTTTTT.

A note on this clone: The junction and the germline gene differ at one end; a read error may be behind it. The V and J genes are TRBV5-6 and TRBJ1-2; TRBD1 is a possible D gene (5 bases). CDR1 SGHDT and CDR2 YYEEEE come from the germline V gene. The CDR3 runs to 10 residues. The chain's CDR3 is CGGAGHGYTF. The DNA of the CDR3 is TGCGGGGGAGCTGGGCATGGCTACACCTTC.

This chain connects TRBV20-1 to TRBJ2-1; D unclear. Trimming pared 5 bases from V and 4 bases from J, leaving 6 bases between. Germline V CDR1 and CDR2: DFQATT, SNEGSKA (reference sequence). This CDR3 comprises 11 residues. The CDR3 protein is CSAPQYNEQFF. For the CDR3, the DNA is TGCAGTGCTCCACAATACAATGAGCAGTTCTTC.

The genes are TRBV9 and TRBJ2-1; possibly TRBD2 for D (7 bases). The germline V gene encodes CDR1 SGDLS and CDR2 YYNGEE. CDR3 length: 16 amino acids. The V end lost 4 bases, the J end lost 7 bases, and 21 bases lay between the germline ends. The CDR3 sequence is CASSPRGGARWNEQFF. The CDR3 bases are TGTGCCAGCAGCCCTCGTGGGGGGGCTCGGTGGAATGAGCAGTTCTTC.

This chain uses TRBV7-9 with TRBJ2-3, with 13 positions matching TRBD2. CDR3 length equals 16 residues. Looked up from germline, CDR1 is SEHNR and CDR2 is FQNEAQ (reference sequence). Trimming removed 4 bases from V and 4 bases from J; junction bases left unmatched: 5. For the CDR3, the DNA is TGTGCCAGCAGCTCCCCCGGGACTAGCGGGGCAGATACGCAGTATTTT. Amino acid sequence: CASSSPGTSGADTQYF.

CDR3 nucleotides: TGTGCCAGCTCACTACCGACAGGGGGGAACACTGAAGCTTTCTTT. It specifies CASSLPTGGNTEAFF. This chain uses TRBV18 with TRBJ1-1, with 9 bases identical to TRBD1. V lost 4 bases, J lost 1 base, and 4 bases stayed unmatched. The CDR3 extends over 15 amino acids. Germline V gene data show CDR1 as KGHSH and CDR2 as LQKENI.

The rearrangement links TRBV7-9 to TRBJ2-7; no definite D call. The CDR3 spans 12 residues. Looked up from germline, CDR1 is SEHNR and CDR2 is FQNEAQ (reference sequence). Trimming removed 5 bases at V and 1 base at J, with 6 bases between. The CDR3 reads CASSPPSYEQYF. CDR3 DNA: TGTGCCAGCAGCCCCCCTTCCTACGAGCAGTACTTC.

This clone appeared once. The gene calls are TRBV2 and TRBJ2-2, with D unclear. The germline V and J ends were trimmed by 6 bases and 1 base, with 12 bases remaining between them. Per the germline V gene, CDR1 is SNHLY and CDR2 is FYNNEI. The CDR3 loop spans 15 amino acids. For the CDR3, the DNA is TGTGCCAGCAGCTATTCCACGAGGAACACCGGGGAGCTGTTTTTT. It codes for CASSYSTRNTGELFF.

The CDR3 bases are TGTGCCAGCAGCTTATTGCGGGACAAACTGTTTTTT. Its protein is CASSLLRDKLFF. The chain carries TRBV7-2 and TRBJ1-4; D possibly corresponds to TRBD1 (5 bases). The CDR3 totals 12 residues. Deletions cut 2 bases from V and 11 bases from J, with 9 bases between. Per germline, CDR1 SGHTA and CDR2 FQGNSA. The full variable domain, its missing parts supplied by reference TRBV7-2 and TRBJ1-4, is GAGVSQSPSNKVTEKGKDVELRCDPISGHTALYWYRQSLGQGLEFLIYFQGNSAPDKSGLPSDRFSAERTGGSVSTLTIQRTQQEDSAVYLCASSLLRDKLFFGSGTQLSVL.

This clone was seen only a few times. This chain links TRBV7-2 with TRBJ2-5, with 7 bases identical to TRBD2. The V and J ends lost 4 bases and 5 bases, in that order; junction bases with no gene match: 7. The CDR3 spans 14 residues. The germline CDR1 and CDR2 sequences are SGHTA and FQGNSA. The CDR3 DNA follows: TGTGCCAGCAGCTCAGGACTAGTAGTTGAGACCCAGTACTTC. Translated, it gives CASSSGLVVETQYF.

This clone was picked up a small number of times. The V and J genes are TRBV6-6 and TRBJ1-3, with D possibly TRBD1 on 5 matching bases. Germline V lookup: CDR1 MNHNY, CDR2 SVGAGI (reference sequence). The CDR3 consists of 13 residues. Between the trimmed V and J ends, which lost 7 bases and 0 bases, there was a span of 7 bases. CDR3 bases: TGTGCCAGCATGACAGACTCTGGAAACACCATATATTTT. It codes for CASMTDSGNTIYF.

The genes are TRBV6-4 and TRBJ1-1; tentatively, D is TRBD1 (6 bases). Trimming removed 7 bases at V and 5 bases at J, with 17 bases between. This CDR3 is built from 14 residues. Germline assignment: CDR1 MRHNA and CDR2 SNTAGT. DNA of the CDR3: TGTGCCAGCACCATCGGGGGGGCGGGGACTGAAGCTTTCTTT. Translating gives CASTIGGAGTEAFF.

The V call is TRBV6-1, the J call TRBJ1-1; 11 bases agree with TRBD1. The CDR3 runs to 15 residues. Germline V CDR1 and CDR2: MNHNS, SASEGT. V lost 5 bases, J lost 7 bases, and 9 bases stayed unmatched. The CDR3, as DNA: TGTGCCAGCAGTCCCGGGACAGGGGGAATATATGAAGCTTTCTTT. Translated, it gives CASSPGTGGIYEAFF.

The chain has TRBV27 and TRBJ1-4; perhaps TRBD1 as D (5 bases). CDR1 and CDR2 from the germline V gene are MNHEY and SMNVEV (reference sequence). The CDR3 extends over 14 amino acids. With 3 bases removed from V and 8 bases from J, the gap between germline ends came to 13 bases. The CDR3 spells CASSFVGEGEKLFF. The CDR3 DNA follows: TGTGCCAGCAGTTTTGTGGGGGAGGGGGAAAAACTGTTTTTT.